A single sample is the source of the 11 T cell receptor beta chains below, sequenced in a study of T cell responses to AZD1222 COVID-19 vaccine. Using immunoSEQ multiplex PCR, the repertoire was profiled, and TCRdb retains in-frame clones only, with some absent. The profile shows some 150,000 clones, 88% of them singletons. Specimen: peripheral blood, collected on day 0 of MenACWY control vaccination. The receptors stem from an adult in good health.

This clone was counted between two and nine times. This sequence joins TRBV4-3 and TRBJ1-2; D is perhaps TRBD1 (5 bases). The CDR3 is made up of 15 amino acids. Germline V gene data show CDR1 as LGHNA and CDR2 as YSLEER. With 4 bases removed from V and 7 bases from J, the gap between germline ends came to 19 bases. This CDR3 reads CASSLRDPGQGGYTF. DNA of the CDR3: TGCGCCAGCAGCCTCCGGGACCCCGGCCAGGGTGGCTACACCTTC.

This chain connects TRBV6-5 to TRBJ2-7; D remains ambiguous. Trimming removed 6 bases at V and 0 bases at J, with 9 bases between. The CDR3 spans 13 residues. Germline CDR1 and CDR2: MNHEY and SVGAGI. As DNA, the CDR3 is TGTGCCAGCAGGGCGGAGCACTCCTACGAGCAGTACTTC. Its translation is CASRAEHSYEQYF.

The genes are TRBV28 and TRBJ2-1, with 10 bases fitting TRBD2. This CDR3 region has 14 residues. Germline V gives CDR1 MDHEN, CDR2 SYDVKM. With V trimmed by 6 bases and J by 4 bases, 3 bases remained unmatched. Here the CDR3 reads CASRRLAGYNEQFF. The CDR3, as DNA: TGTGCCAGCAGGAGACTAGCGGGTTACAATGAGCAGTTCTTC.

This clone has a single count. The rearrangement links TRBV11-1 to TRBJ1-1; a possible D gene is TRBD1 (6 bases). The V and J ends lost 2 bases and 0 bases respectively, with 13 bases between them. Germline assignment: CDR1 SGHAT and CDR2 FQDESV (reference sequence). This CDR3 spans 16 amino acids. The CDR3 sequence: CASSLWGTGLNTEAFF. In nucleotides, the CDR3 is TGTGCCAGCAGCTTATGGGGAACAGGGTTGAACACTGAAGCTTTCTTT.

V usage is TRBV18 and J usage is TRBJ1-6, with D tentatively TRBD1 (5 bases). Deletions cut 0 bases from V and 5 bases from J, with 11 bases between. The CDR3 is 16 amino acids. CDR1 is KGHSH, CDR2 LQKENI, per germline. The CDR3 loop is CASSPPGQPHNSPLHF. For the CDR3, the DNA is TGTGCCAGCTCACCACCGGGGCAGCCACATAATTCACCCCTCCACTTT. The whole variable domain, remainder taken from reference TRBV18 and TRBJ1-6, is NAGVMQNPRHLVRRRGQEARLRCSPMKGHSHVYWYRQLPEEGLKFMVYLQKENIIDESGMPKERFSAEFPKEGPSILRIQQVVRGDSAAYFCASSPPGQPHNSPLHFGNGTRLTVT.

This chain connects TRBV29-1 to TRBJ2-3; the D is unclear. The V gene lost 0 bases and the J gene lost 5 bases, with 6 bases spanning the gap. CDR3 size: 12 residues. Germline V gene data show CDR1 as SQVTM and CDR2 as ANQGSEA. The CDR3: CSVEDPRDTQYF. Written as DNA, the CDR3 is TGCAGCGTTGAAGATCCCCGAGATACGCAGTATTTT.

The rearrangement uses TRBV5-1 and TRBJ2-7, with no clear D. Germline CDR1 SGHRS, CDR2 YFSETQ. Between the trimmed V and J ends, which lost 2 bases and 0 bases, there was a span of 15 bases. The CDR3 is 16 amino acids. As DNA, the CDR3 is TGCGCCAGCAGCTTAATAGCCAGCGCCACCTCCTACGAGCAGTACTTC. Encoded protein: CASSLIASATSYEQYF. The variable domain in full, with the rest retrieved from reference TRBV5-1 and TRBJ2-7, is KAGVTQTPRYLIKTRGQQVTLSCSPISGHRSVSWYQQTPGQGLQFLFEYFSETQRNKGNFPGRFSGRQFSNSRSEMNVSTLELGDSALYLCASSLIASATSYEQYFGPGTRLTVT.

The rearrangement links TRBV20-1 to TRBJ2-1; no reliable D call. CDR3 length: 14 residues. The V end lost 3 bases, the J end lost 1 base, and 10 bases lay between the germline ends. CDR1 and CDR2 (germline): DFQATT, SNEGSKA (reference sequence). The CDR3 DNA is TGCAGTGCTAGTCAGTGGAGATCCTACAATGAGCAGTTCTTC. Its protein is CSASQWRSYNEQFF.

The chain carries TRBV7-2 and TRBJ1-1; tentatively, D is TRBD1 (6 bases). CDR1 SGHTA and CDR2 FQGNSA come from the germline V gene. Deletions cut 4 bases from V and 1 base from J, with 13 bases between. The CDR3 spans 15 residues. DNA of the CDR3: TGTGCCAGCAGCTGGAGGACAGTCGGGAACACTGAAGCTTTCTTT. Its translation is CASSWRTVGNTEAFF.

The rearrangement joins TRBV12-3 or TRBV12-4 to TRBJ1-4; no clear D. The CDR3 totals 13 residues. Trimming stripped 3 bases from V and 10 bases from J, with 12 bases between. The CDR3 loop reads CASSFSTAGKLFF. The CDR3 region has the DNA TGTGCCAGCAGTTTTTCGACGGCTGGAAAACTGTTTTTT.

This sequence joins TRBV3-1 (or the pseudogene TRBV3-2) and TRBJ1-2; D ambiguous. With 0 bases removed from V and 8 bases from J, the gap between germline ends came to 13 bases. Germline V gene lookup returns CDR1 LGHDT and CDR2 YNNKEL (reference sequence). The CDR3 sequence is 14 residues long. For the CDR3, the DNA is TGTGCCAGCAGCCAAGAATTCGGGATTGGCGGCTACACCTTC. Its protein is CASSQEFGIGGYTF.